Listed below are T cell receptor beta chains from one sample, sequenced in a study of T cell repertoires in cytomegalovirus infection. Each CDR3 protein gets one entry after TCRdb re-called the reads with MiXCR. The repertoire has 100,000 to 120,000 distinct CDR3 sequences, over 30% of them found once; the top ten carry around two fifths. Their specific antigens are unknown. Sequencing was performed on CD8+ T cells from cultured PBMCs, taken from culture after CMV antigen stimulation. These receptors all stem from a human donor in good health (CMV status not recorded). Some clones in this sample may be carry-over from other donors' samples. CDR3s include the opening cysteine and the closing phenylalanine or tryptophan. The order of the fields is CDR3 length, V gene, CDR3 protein.

len: 15; v_gene: TRBV27; CDR3aa: CASSLVSGLPDTQYF
len: 12; v_gene: TRBV7-2; CDR3aa: CASSELPDTQYF
len: 17; v_gene: TRBV6-1; CDR3aa: CASSEVSGGFGNQPQHF
len: 16; v_gene: TRBV7-4; CDR3aa: CASSFLSGLAGETQYF
len: 12; v_gene: TRBV4-1; CDR3aa: CASSQATDEQYF
len: 13; v_gene: TRBV5-1; CDR3aa: CASSLEAGPEAFF
len: 13; v_gene: TRBV7-2; CDR3aa: CASSLDSTYEQYF
len: 12; v_gene: TRBV15; CDR3aa: CATSRIYNEQFF
len: 14; v_gene: TRBV24-1; CDR3aa: CATSEGSRTGELFF
len: 14; v_gene: TRBV7-3; CDR3aa: CASSFDGLNNDQFF
len: 14; v_gene: TRBV7-6; CDR3aa: CASSSAGGPGELFF
len: 15; v_gene: TRBV3-1; CDR3aa: CASSQEYSAVGEQFF
len: 13; v_gene: TRBV4-3; CDR3aa: CASSQGTGYEQFF
len: 15; v_gene: TRBV7-2; CDR3aa: CASSPTGGTFHTIYF
len: 16; v_gene: TRBV5-1; CDR3aa: CASSFFLDGPEKTQYF
len: 12; v_gene: TRBV29-1; CDR3aa: CSDLTGDYGYTF
len: 17; v_gene: TRBV12-3/TRBV12-4; CDR3aa: CASSYTGEGSVAREQFF
len: 16; v_gene: TRBV6-2/TRBV6-3; CDR3aa: CASSYQDYLNTGELFF
len: 16; v_gene: TRBV12-3/TRBV12-4; CDR3aa: CASSEQGRPSTDTQYF
len: 14; v_gene: TRBV7-6; CDR3aa: CASSPAGWDTEAFF
len: 16; v_gene: TRBV7-6; CDR3aa: CASRRTDRVGGETQYF
len: 13; v_gene: TRBV12-5; CDR3aa: CASGGTAPYEQYF
len: 14; v_gene: TRBV7-8; CDR3aa: CASSPQGLTHEQYF
len: 17; v_gene: TRBV18; CDR3aa: CASSPPSGGAQGETQYF
len: 15; v_gene: TRBV9; CDR3aa: CASSAFDRETDTQYF
len: 15; v_gene: TRBV6-1; CDR3aa: CASSVWTGETDTQYF
len: 17; v_gene: TRBV2; CDR3aa: CASSSRAGGYGNQPQHF
len: 18; v_gene: TRBV2; CDR3aa: CASSEKGLAGGRSYEQYF
len: 14; v_gene: TRBV7-8; CDR3aa: CASKGRGSQETQYF
len: 16; v_gene: TRBV5-6; CDR3aa: CASSSIAGGYTGELFF
len: 13; v_gene: TRBV6-4; CDR3aa: CASSQYRGQTQYF
len: 14; v_gene: TRBV5-6; CDR3aa: CASSLGYGYQPQHF
len: 12; v_gene: TRBV27; CDR3aa: CTSGGSSYEQYF
len: 12; v_gene: TRBV7-2; CDR3aa: CASSSSTDTQYF
len: 15; v_gene: TRBV12-3/TRBV12-4; CDR3aa: CASSPSGGARQPQHF
len: 15; v_gene: TRBV20-1; CDR3aa: CSARGGTGISYEQYF
len: 13; v_gene: TRBV27; CDR3aa: CASSFGGGAEVFF
len: 17; v_gene: TRBV6-1; CDR3aa: CASSANRQSSYNSPLHF
len: 13; v_gene: TRBV6-2/TRBV6-3; CDR3aa: CASSYDGRGGYTF
len: 16; v_gene: TRBV10-3; CDR3aa: CAISERLAETYNEQFF
len: 16; v_gene: TRBV7-3; CDR3aa: CASRHPLPAQYNEQFF
len: 16; v_gene: TRBV4-2; CDR3aa: CASSQDRSREDYGYTF
len: 17; v_gene: TRBV7-4; CDR3aa: CASSLVVRQGPWNEQFF
len: 19; v_gene: TRBV3-1; CDR3aa: CASSQAFLAGGPFGETQYF
len: 16; v_gene: TRBV4-3; CDR3aa: CASSQGMSRSQETQYF
len: 18; v_gene: TRBV6-5; CDR3aa: CASSSPNGLAGQTDTQYF
len: 16; v_gene: TRBV4-1; CDR3aa: CASSHDRQGWSGEQYF
len: 11; v_gene: TRBV11-1; CDR3aa: CASSFFGELFF